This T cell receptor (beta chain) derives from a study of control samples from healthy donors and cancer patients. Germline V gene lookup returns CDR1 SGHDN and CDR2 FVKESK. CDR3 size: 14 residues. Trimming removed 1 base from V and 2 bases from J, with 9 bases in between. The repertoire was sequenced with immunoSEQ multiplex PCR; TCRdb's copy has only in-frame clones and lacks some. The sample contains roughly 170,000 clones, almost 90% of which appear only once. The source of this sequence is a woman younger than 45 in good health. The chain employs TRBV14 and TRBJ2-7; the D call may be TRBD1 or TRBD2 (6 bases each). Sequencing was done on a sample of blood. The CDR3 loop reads CASSQGGAPYEQYF. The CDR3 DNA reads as TGTGCCAGCAGCCAAGGGGGGGCCCCCTACGAGCAGTACTTC.